A selection of T cell receptor beta chains follows, all from one sample in a study of T cell repertoires in cytomegalovirus infection. Their target antigens are unknown. Using its own MiXCR run on the reads, TCRdb lists one record per CDR3 protein. The repertoire holds some 700,000 distinct CDR3 sequences, with roughly 33% as singletons. The material was cultured PBMCs, obtained from culture after CMV antigen stimulation. The receptors stem from a human donor in good health (CMV status not recorded). Some clones in this sample may be carry-over from other donors' samples. The conserved cysteine and the conserved F or W are not part of the CDR3 here. A D gene is named only where the DNA matches it firmly. Not every row has a clone size; where given, it reads once, few, many or a size class.

-	TRBV7-8	-	TRBJ2-2	ASTTGLRELF
TRBD1	TRBV6-6	-	TRBJ1-1	ASKQGRVNTEAF
TRBD2	TRBV20-1	-	TRBJ2-3	SARDETSARLPRTDTQY
-	TRBV7-2	many	TRBJ1-6	ASSLGYRDLNSPLH
-	TRBV18	once	TRBJ1-6	ASSPKTMDNSPLH
-	TRBV20-1	-	TRBJ2-3	SARIEGTQY
-	TRBV7-2	once	TRBJ2-5	ASSQTSFETQY
-	TRBV5-6	-	TRBJ2-3	ASSARNPIRAPTDTQY
TRBD2	TRBV2	-	TRBJ2-3	ASSRSGGTSVQDTQY
TRBD2	TRBV7-6	-	TRBJ2-3	ASSVAGGEDTQY
TRBD1	TRBV27	-	TRBJ2-3	ASSGDRTGDTQY
TRBD1	TRBV12-3/TRBV12-4	few	TRBJ1-1	ASSLGQGWGGTEAF
-	TRBV19	-	TRBJ2-3	ASRAVDPDTQY
TRBD2	TRBV11-2	few	TRBJ2-3	ASSLSGLAARTDTQY
-	TRBV9	-	TRBJ2-7	ASGGANEQY
-	TRBV7-6	-	TRBJ2-3	ASSLRILDTQY
-	TRBV7-2	-	TRBJ2-7	ASSLVTRDYEQY
-	TRBV6-2/TRBV6-3	-	TRBJ1-5	TSSYHEGSKPQH
-	TRBV7-2	-	TRBJ2-3	ASSDPVRDTQY
-	TRBV7-2	many	TRBJ2-7	ASSFQRRGQY
TRBD1	TRBV7-9	-	TRBJ2-7	ASMPGTGVYEQY
-	TRBV11-2	-	TRBJ2-3	ASSLGGPGGDTQY
TRBD1	TRBV4-1	few	TRBJ2-5	ASSQAAGGWQETQY
TRBD1	TRBV24-1	few	TRBJ2-7	ATKRPGQTIRGPSYEQY
TRBD1	TRBV12-3/TRBV12-4	-	TRBJ2-2	ASRPPPGQGGLANTGELF
TRBD2	TRBV18	-	TRBJ2-1	ASSQLTSLWDEQF
TRBD1	TRBV19	-	TRBJ1-5	ASSRGTGRQPQH
-	TRBV20-1	-	TRBJ2-2	SARDENTGELF
TRBD1	TRBV5-4	-	TRBJ2-1	ASSLAGTGVAYNEQF
-	TRBV10-1	-	TRBJ2-3	ASSGRVTTDTQY
TRBD1	TRBV7-2	many	TRBJ1-2	ASSLRQGGGYT
-	TRBV7-9	many	TRBJ1-1	ASSLYLVPNTEAF
-	TRBV11-2	-	TRBJ2-7	ASRLAYRALYEQY
TRBD2	TRBV18	-	TRBJ2-7	ASSPGGSGYEQY
-	TRBV7-2	many	TRBJ1-6	ASSLGDWNSPLH
-	TRBV4-2	few	TRBJ1-1	ASSQGGVDTEAF
TRBD2	TRBV7-2	many	TRBJ2-1	ASSLVIAGYNEQF
TRBD1	TRBV12-3/TRBV12-4	few	TRBJ1-2	ASSTTGNYGYT
-	TRBV18	-	TRBJ2-5	ASSPIDRRRETQY
TRBD2	TRBV20-1	few	TRBJ2-1	SARSVGGGWDEQF
-	TRBV7-8	many	TRBJ2-7	ASRTVDKSEQY
-	TRBV29-1	once	TRBJ2-2	SVRSAANTGELF
-	TRBV15	-	TRBJ2-1	ATSRGGGLYNEQF
TRBD2	TRBV4-1	-	TRBJ2-1	ASSLPPIAGGLHNEQF
TRBD2	TRBV3-1	-	TRBJ2-1	ASSQDPAGYNEQF
TRBD1	TRBV20-1	-	TRBJ1-6	SARDLDRVLPDGSPLH
-	TRBV7-2	once	TRBJ1-3	ASSLGRGAGNTIY
-	TRBV7-2	many	TRBJ2-6	ASRSRSGANVLT
TRBD2	TRBV11-2	few	TRBJ2-1	ASSLSSGRALNEQF
-	TRBV7-9	few	TRBJ2-7	ASSSGGPLEQY
-	TRBV4-1	few	TRBJ2-3	ASSQDRRGTDTQY
-	TRBV10-2	few	TRBJ2-1	ASSERQGRDEQF
-	TRBV29-1	few	TRBJ2-7	SVGGPTYEQY